A single T cell receptor beta chain is shown here with its context. TCRdb itself ran the 5' RACE reads through MiXCR, one entry per CDR3 protein. Of 250,000 to 400,000 distinct CDR3 sequences listed, roughly an eighth were seen once; the top ten hold 21%. This sample was taken from a study of T-cell memory formation after mild COVID-19. Trimming stripped 3 bases from V and 7 bases from J, with 13 bases between. The CDR3 is made up of 14 amino acids. CDR1 is KGHSH, CDR2 LQKENI, per germline. V and J are TRBV18 and TRBJ2-1, with D perhaps matching TRBD2 (5 bases). Sequencing was carried out using PBMCs or a T cell subset sorted from them (not recorded which). This receptor was identified in a man aged 18-30 years who had mild COVID-19 (a few samples of this study predate the infection). Cell type and time point are not known. The CDR3 protein is CASSPNQRSNEQFF. For the CDR3, the DNA is TGTGCCAGCTCACCTAACCAGCGGAGTAATGAGCAGTTCTTC.